This entry concerns a single T cell receptor beta chain. Antigen specificity is unknown. These data originate in a study of cytomegalovirus exposure and HLA in healthy donors. Study conclusions and caveats: In a later analysis, specific HLA alleles were associated with around 17,000 TCR beta sequences at a 0.05 false discovery rate. As confirmed in vitro, three CMV-associated chains were specific for CMV antigens. Fewer N-insertions than the approximately 700-donor mean were reportedly shown by an Asian-associated ancestry cluster in a later analysis.

PCR was performed using 60 Vbeta and 13 Jbeta primers. Using immunoSEQ multiplex PCR, the repertoire was profiled, and TCRdb retains in-frame clones only, with some absent. Of 250,000 to 350,000 clones in the sample, roughly 90% are singletons; the top ten hold approximately 2%. V was cut by 0 bases and J by 1 base, with 18 bases left in between. CDR1 is SQVTM, CDR2 ANQGSEA, per germline. The length of the CDR3 is 17 residues. This chain links TRBV29-1 with TRBJ1-1, with D maybe TRBD1 (5 bases). Sequenced: PBMCs. This TCR derives from a young woman in good health and CMV-seronegative. The CDR3 region is CSVEDPGQGGRNTEAFF. The CDR3 DNA is TGCAGCGTTGAAGACCCAGGGCAGGGAGGGAGGAACACTGAAGCTTTCTTT.